This passage covers 32 T cell receptor beta chains from one sample sequenced in a study of T cells in Graves' hyperthyroidism and ophthalmopathy. From RNA transcripts, TCR beta CDR3 regions were amplified. The HTBI set primed first-round TCR CDR3 RT-PCR. TCRdb itself ran the multiplex PCR reads through MiXCR, one entry per CDR3 protein. Of approximately 530,000 distinct CDR3 sequences listed, 15% to 20% are singletons. Sequencing was carried out using blood. All receptors come from a man aged 40-49 years with Graves' ophthalmopathy.

The chain recombines TRBV18 with TRBJ2-1; TRBD1 is a possible D gene (6 bases). V lost 6 bases, J lost 2 bases, and 20 bases lay in between. The CDR3 is 17 residues long. Looked up from germline, CDR1 is KGHSH and CDR2 is LQKENI. The CDR3 nucleotides are TGTGCCAGCTCCCCCGGTCGTGTACAGGGTGCCTACAATGAGCAGTTCTTC. Its protein product is CASSPGRVQGAYNEQFF.

This clonotype appeared many times. The chain employs TRBV7-2 and TRBJ2-5, with TRBD1 as a possible D gene (6 bases). V was trimmed by 0 bases and J by 5 bases, leaving 19 bases between them. This CDR3 comprises 17 residues. Germline loops: CDR1 SGHTA, CDR2 FQGNSA. DNA of the CDR3: TGTGCCAGCAGCTTAGCTTGGGGGCGCTCTGGGTTCGAGACCCAGTACTTC. Its protein product is CASSLAWGRSGFETQYF.

This clonotype was counted only a few times. V and J are TRBV20-1 and TRBJ1-2; the D is unclear. Trimming took off 1 base at V and 3 bases at J, with 6 bases between the two ends. This CDR3 spans 12 amino acids. Germline CDR1 is DFQATT and CDR2 is SNEGSKA (reference sequence). CDR3 sequence (DNA): TGCAGTGCTAGAGTGCGGCACTATGGCTACACCTTC. Translation: CSARVRHYGYTF.

This chain joins TRBV24-1 and TRBJ2-4; TRBD1 agrees at 7 bases. CDR1 and CDR2 from the germline V gene are KGHDR and SFDVKD. The CDR3 loop spans 14 amino acids. Germline trimming cut 4 bases from V and 4 bases from J; bases unmatched to any gene: 3. In DNA form, the CDR3 reads TGTGCCACCAGTGACCGGGACAGAAAAAACATTCAGTACTTC. This gives the protein CATSDRDRKNIQYF.

This clonotype is a singleton in its sample. The chain is built from TRBV19 and TRBJ2-4, with 11 bases aligning to TRBD2. The CDR3 runs 17 residues. V trimming: 11 bases; J trimming: 1 base; junction bases outside the gene matches: 13. In germline, CDR1 is LNHDA, CDR2 SQIVND (reference sequence). The CDR3 DNA sequence: TGTGCCTCTCGTGAGGCTAGCGGGGGGCTGGCCAAAAACATTCAGTACTTC. Translation gives CASREASGGLAKNIQYF.

The chain recombines TRBV19 with TRBJ2-3, with D possibly being TRBD1 or TRBD2 (5 bases each). CDR3 length: 14 residues. With 3 bases removed from V and 5 bases from J, the gap between germline ends came to 12 bases. Germline V gene lookup returns CDR1 LNHDA and CDR2 SQIVND (reference sequence). The CDR3 reads CASSIGTSVDTQYF. The CDR3 DNA reads as TGTGCCAGTAGTATTGGGACGTCGGTAGATACGCAGTATTTT.

This clonotype was detected a few times. CDR3 sequence: CASSPGLAGGSTSTDTQYF. The CDR3 coding sequence is TGTGCCAGCTCACCAGGACTAGCGGGAGGCTCCACGAGCACAGATACGCAGTATTTT. This sequence joins TRBV18 and TRBJ2-3, with 14 positions matching TRBD2. The CDR3 is 19 amino acids. CDR1 is KGHSH and CDR2 is LQKENI in the germline V gene. V was clipped by 2 bases and J by 0 bases; unmatched bases: 7.

This clonotype was recorded many times. The gene calls are TRBV3-1 and TRBJ1-2, with D unresolved. Germline-derived CDR1 and CDR2 are LGHDT and YNNKEL (reference sequence). The CDR3 spans 12 residues. Trimming left V 1 base short and J 6 bases short, with 6 bases between. Here the CDR3 reads CASSQGWNGYTF. CDR3 coding DNA: TGTGCCAGCAGCCAAGGGTGGAATGGCTACACCTTC.

The chain carries TRBV4-1 and TRBJ2-1; 10 bases are shared with TRBD1. Germline trimming cut 2 bases from V and 9 bases from J; bases unmatched to any gene: 1. This CDR3 has 13 amino acids. The germline CDR1 and CDR2 sequences are MGHRA and YSYEKL. CDR3 nucleotides: TGCGCCAGCAGCCAATGGACAGGGGGTGAGCAGTTCTTC. Translation gives CASSQWTGGEQFF.

This clonotype has a count of ten or more. This chain uses TRBV18 with TRBJ2-5; 9 bases are shared with TRBD1. The CDR3 is 15 amino acids. CDR1 and CDR2 from the germline V gene are KGHSH and LQKENI. The ends lost 4 bases at V and 5 bases at J; junction bases unmatched: 8. The CDR3 loop is CASSQYRGPGETQYF. The CDR3 DNA follows: TGTGCCAGCTCACAATACAGGGGGCCAGGCGAGACCCAGTACTTC.

The chain has TRBV20-1 and TRBJ1-3; TRBD1 matches 8 bases. The V segment lost 6 bases and the J segment 3 bases; nucleotides outside the gene matches: 10. This CDR3 region has 15 residues. Germline-derived CDR1 and CDR2 are DFQATT and SNEGSKA (reference sequence). For the CDR3, the DNA is TGCAGTGCGGAACCGGGACAGGAGCGTGGAAACACCATATATTTT. Translating it yields CSAEPGQERGNTIYF.

This rearrangement joins TRBV20-1 to TRBJ1-2; D is uncertain. The germline V gene has CDR1 DFQATT and CDR2 SNEGSKA (reference sequence). The CDR3 loop spans 16 amino acids. Trimming stripped 0 bases from V and 3 bases from J, with 17 bases between. CDR3 sequence (DNA): TGCAGTGCTAGAGAAATACCAACCGACGGGGACTATGGCTACACCTTC. It translates to CSAREIPTDGDYGYTF.

The V call is TRBV19, the J call TRBJ2-3; D remains unclear. Germline V gives CDR1 LNHDA, CDR2 SQIVND (reference sequence). The length of the CDR3 is 16 residues. Between the trimmed V and J ends, which lost 1 base and 0 bases, there was a span of 11 bases. This CDR3 reads CASSIGRRTSTDTQYF. CDR3 nucleotide sequence: TGTGCCAGTAGTATAGGCCGGCGCACTAGCACAGATACGCAGTATTTT.

This clonotype was counted many times. This chain links TRBV12-3 or TRBV12-4 with TRBJ2-2; 8 bases fit TRBD2. This CDR3 has 14 amino acids. The V and J ends lost 7 bases and 7 bases, in that order; junction bases with no gene match: 8. CDR3 sequence reads: CASTDGGGSGELFF. The CDR3 DNA follows: TGTGCCAGCACGGACGGGGGGGGGAGCGGGGAGCTGTTTTTT.

The gene calls are TRBV3-1 and TRBJ2-2; TRBD2 agrees at 10 bases. V was pared by 4 bases and J by 3 bases, with 5 bases of the junction left unmatched. The CDR3 consists of 16 residues. Germline V CDR1 and CDR2: LGHDT, YNNKEL (reference sequence). The CDR3 DNA follows: TGTGCCAGCAGCCCAGGACTAGCGGATGACACCGGGGAGCTGTTTTTT. Its protein is CASSPGLADDTGELFF.

This clonotype was seen more than once but under ten times. The rearrangement joins TRBV5-1 to TRBJ2-7, with D perhaps TRBD2 (6 bases). CDR1 and CDR2 from the germline V gene are SGHRS and YFSETQ. The V end lost 7 bases, the J end lost 5 bases, and 13 bases lay between the germline ends. The CDR3 loop spans 12 amino acids. CDR3 residues: CASRDPSDEQYF. DNA of the CDR3: TGCGCCAGCCGGGACCCTAGCGACGAGCAGTACTTC.

This clonotype was counted at least ten times. The chain couples TRBV30 to TRBJ2-7; TRBD1 is a possible D gene (5 bases). Germline V gene data show CDR1 as GTSNPN and CDR2 as SVGIG (reference sequence). V gave up 4 bases and J gave up 2 bases, with 9 bases separating them. CDR3 length: 12 amino acids. The CDR3 is CAWKQGTYEQYF. The CDR3 nucleotides are TGTGCCTGGAAGCAGGGTACCTACGAGCAGTACTTC. The variable domain in full, with the rest retrieved from reference TRBV30 and TRBJ2-7, is SQTIHQWPATLVQPVGSPLSLECTVEGTSNPNLYWYRQAAGRGLQLLFYSVGIGQISSEVPQNLSASRPQDRQFILSSKKLLLSDSGFYLCAWKQGTYEQYFGPGTRLTVT.

The chain employs TRBV19 and TRBJ2-3, with 9 bases identical to TRBD2. Per germline, CDR1 LNHDA and CDR2 SQIVND (reference sequence). This CDR3 is built from 17 residues. With 6 bases clipped from V and 1 base from J, the junction kept 11 bases outside the gene matches. Written as DNA, the CDR3 is TGTGCCAGTAGAACTAGCGGGTGGGCCCTCGGCACAGATACGCAGTATTTT. Translating it yields CASRTSGWALGTDTQYF.

This chain connects TRBV6-2 or TRBV6-3 to TRBJ1-5; D call uncertain. This CDR3 region has 12 residues. Trimming removed 5 bases from V and 6 bases from J, with 8 bases in between. CDR1 is MNHEY, CDR2 SVGEGT, per germline. The CDR3 DNA is TGTGCCAGCAGTGACCTGGGTCAGCCCCAGCATTTT. As protein: CASSDLGQPQHF.

This clonotype came up many times. This chain connects TRBV11-2 to TRBJ2-5; 12 bases align to TRBD1. The CDR3 runs 17 residues. The trim removed 3 bases at V and 5 bases at J, leaving 10 bases unmatched. From germline, CDR1 is SGHAT and CDR2 FQNNGV. The CDR3 DNA sequence: TGTGCCAGCAGCTTGGGAATTGGGACAGGGGGCTGGGAGACCCAGTACTTC. Amino acid sequence: CASSLGIGTGGWETQYF.

This clonotype occurred a few times. The chain combines TRBV2 with TRBJ2-3, with a possible D match to TRBD2 (7 bases). This CDR3 is 14 amino acids long. Germline values: CDR1 SNHLY, CDR2 FYNNEI. The V gene lost 7 bases and the J gene lost 5 bases, with 16 bases spanning the gap. The CDR3 DNA follows: TGTGCCAGCAAGCTAGGGGGGGTGAAAGATACGCAGTATTTT. The encoded protein is CASKLGGVKDTQYF. The full variable domain, with the rest looked up from reference TRBV2 and TRBJ2-3, is EPEVTQTPSHQVTQMGQEVILRCVPISNHLYFYWYRQILGQKVEFLVSFYNNEISEKSEIFDDQFSVERPDGSNFTLKIRSTKLEDSAMYFCASKLGGVKDTQYFGPGTRLTVL.

This clonotype occurred a few times. The chain carries TRBV5-1 and TRBJ2-1, with 9 bases matching TRBD2. Germline lookup yields CDR1 SGHRS and CDR2 YFSETQ. The CDR3 sequence is 17 residues long. J was trimmed by 1 base and V by 4 bases; bases with no gene match: 9. The CDR3 protein is CASSRFATSGSYNEQFF. DNA for the CDR3: TGCGCCAGCAGCCGCTTTGCTACTAGCGGGTCCTACAATGAGCAGTTCTTC.

Note on this clonotype: An end of the junction differs from the germline gene, which may be a read error. This chain joins TRBV9 and TRBJ2-1; 7 bases fit TRBD2. The germline CDR1 and CDR2 sequences are SGDLS and YYNGEE. The CDR3 spans 15 residues. CDR3 protein: CVSSVGEGPYNEQFF. For the CDR3, the DNA is TGTGTCAGCAGCGTAGGGGAGGGGCCCTACAATGAGCAGTTCTTC.

This clonotype came up a few times. V gene TRBV3-1 combines with J gene TRBJ2-3; no definite D call. The germline V and J ends were trimmed by 1 base and 5 bases, with 10 bases remaining between them. The CDR3 spans 14 residues. Germline CDR1 and CDR2: LGHDT and YNNKEL (reference sequence). The CDR3, as DNA: TGTGCCAGCAGCCAAGTCAGGATTCAAGATACGCAGTATTTT. Its protein product is CASSQVRIQDTQYF.

V gene TRBV28 combines with J gene TRBJ1-2; 8 bases match TRBD1. The junction had 7 bases not matched to a gene; V was cut back by 7 bases and J by 3 bases. This CDR3 is built from 14 residues. CDR1 MDHEN and CDR2 SYDVKM come from the germline V gene. The CDR3 reads CASTTGGQDYGYTF. The DNA for the CDR3 is TGTGCCAGCACCACAGGGGGACAGGACTATGGCTACACCTTC.

The chain joins TRBV7-9 to TRBJ2-1; TRBD2 agrees at 10 bases. Per germline, CDR1 SEHNR and CDR2 FQNEAQ (reference sequence). The CDR3 loop spans 13 amino acids. The ends lost 8 bases at V and 7 bases at J; junction bases unmatched: 5. Here the CDR3 reads CASGLAGVNEQFF. The CDR3 DNA reads as TGTGCCAGCGGGCTAGCGGGAGTGAATGAGCAGTTCTTC.

This clonotype was observed at least ten times. J is TRBJ2-7 and V is TRBV28; D uncertain. The CDR3 contains 13 residues. Trimming cost V 7 bases and J 0 bases, with 10 bases left between them. The germline V gene has CDR1 MDHEN and CDR2 SYDVKM. CDR3 nucleotides: TGTGCCAGCACTCTGGGCCGCTCCTACGAGCAGTACTTC. Protein product: CASTLGRSYEQYF.

The chain joins TRBV2 to TRBJ1-1, with 9 bases lining up with TRBD1. The CDR3 is 14 residues long. The J segment lost 4 bases and the V segment lost 6 bases, leaving 6 bases of the junction unmatched. CDR1 and CDR2 from the germline V gene are SNHLY and FYNNEI. The chain's CDR3 is CASSADRGTTEAFF. CDR3 in DNA: TGTGCCAGCAGCGCGGACAGGGGAACCACTGAAGCTTTCTTT. Combining the CDR3 with reference TRBV2 and TRBJ1-1 gives the whole variable domain EPEVTQTPSHQVTQMGQEVILRCVPISNHLYFYWYRQILGQKVEFLVSFYNNEISEKSEIFDDQFSVERPDGSNFTLKIRSTKLEDSAMYFCASSADRGTTEAFFGQGTRLTVV.

In this sample, this clonotype turned up many times. The V gene is TRBV18, the J gene TRBJ1-3; D not certain. The germline gives CDR1 KGHSH, CDR2 LQKENI. V lost 4 bases to trimming and J lost 0 bases, with 10 bases between them. This CDR3 has 15 amino acids. DNA of the CDR3: TGTGCCAGCTCACGTGACATCAGCTCTGGAAACACCATATATTTT. Amino acids: CASSRDISSGNTIYF. Combining the CDR3 with reference TRBV18 and TRBJ1-3 gives the whole variable domain NAGVMQNPRHLVRRRGQEARLRCSPMKGHSHVYWYRQLPEEGLKFMVYLQKENIIDESGMPKERFSAEFPKEGPSILRIQQVVRGDSAAYFCASSRDISSGNTIYFGEGSWLTVV.

This clonotype was recorded many times. The chain combines TRBV6-1 with TRBJ2-7; D is possibly TRBD2 (6 bases). Between the trimmed V and J ends, which lost 4 bases and 0 bases, there was a span of 16 bases. Germline V lookup: CDR1 MNHNS, CDR2 SASEGT. CDR3 length: 16 amino acids. CDR3 DNA: TGTGCCAGCAGTGGATCGACTAGAGGATCCTCCTACGAGCAGTACTTC. It is translated as CASSGSTRGSSYEQYF.

The J gene is TRBJ2-4, the V gene TRBV5-1, with D tentatively TRBD1 (6 bases). This CDR3 has 16 residues. The V end lost 1 base, the J end lost 7 bases, and 18 bases lay between the germline ends. Germline CDR1 SGHRS, CDR2 YFSETQ. CDR3 loop: CASSLIPQTRGNIQYF. Here the CDR3 DNA reads TGCGCCAGCAGCTTGATTCCCCAAACAAGGGGGAACATTCAGTACTTC. The variable domain in full, completed from reference TRBV5-1 and TRBJ2-4, reads KAGVTQTPRYLIKTRGQQVTLSCSPISGHRSVSWYQQTPGQGLQFLFEYFSETQRNKGNFPGRFSGRQFSNSRSEMNVSTLELGDSALYLCASSLIPQTRGNIQYFGAGTRLSVL.

There are a few counts of this clonotype. V usage is TRBV5-1 and J usage is TRBJ2-3; 11 bases line up with TRBD2. With V trimmed by 2 bases and J by 4 bases, 6 bases remained unmatched. This CDR3 is 16 amino acids long. Germline values: CDR1 SGHRS, CDR2 YFSETQ. Here the CDR3 DNA reads TGCGCCAGCAGCTTACTAGCGGGAGAGAGGGCAGATACGCAGTATTTT. Protein sequence: CASSLLAGERADTQYF.